Sequencing of this T cell receptor beta chain was carried out in a study of response to subunit inactivated influenza vaccine. Study findings and constraints: Few additional T cells are recruited per seasonal influenza vaccination, authors suggested.

Germline CDR1 is SGHTA and CDR2 is FQGNSA. CDR3 length equals 15 residues. Deletions cut 0 bases from V and 0 bases from J, with 6 bases between. In TCRdb, the RT-PCR reads were re-called with MiXCR into one record per CDR3 protein. The sample shows around 650,000 distinct CDR3 sequences, 15% to 19% of them seen only once. This clonotype was detected many times. What it binds is unknown. The rearrangement uses TRBV7-2 and TRBJ2-1; D is undetermined. The clonotype comes from a man aged 45 to 65 who received an inactivated influenza vaccine. The sequenced sample was PBMCs from blood, obtained roughly 12 days after vaccination. The CDR3 sequence is CASSLASSSYNEQFF. CDR3 DNA sequence: TGTGCCAGCAGCTTAGCGAGTAGCTCCTACAATGAGCAGTTCTTC.